This TCR beta chain was sequenced in a study of cytomegalovirus exposure and HLA in healthy donors. Study overall: In terms of ancestry, the Caucasian-associated cluster contained 75% to 85% of the approximately 400 genotyped donors.

Remarks on this clone: No antigen is known for it.

The primer mix had 60 Vbeta and 13 Jbeta primers. Using immunoSEQ multiplex PCR, the repertoire was profiled, and TCRdb retains in-frame clones only, with some absent. Counted here are around 250,000 clones, approximately 81% occurring once; the ten biggest clones make up 7% to 9%. Study findings and constraints: In the analysis, some V segments, TRBV6-2 and TRBV6-3 included, were excluded as indistinguishable. Most TCR sequences were rare, but some public TCRs occurred in many donors. Reports described diagnosis of cytomegalovirus status by the classifier as highly specific and sensitive.

With 8 bases removed from V and 0 bases from J, the gap between germline ends came to 14 bases. This CDR3 region has 15 residues. Germline V lookup: CDR1 MDHEN, CDR2 SYDVKM. The sequencing input was PBMCs. The chain is built from TRBV28 and TRBJ1-5; D may be TRBD1 (6 bases). This clonotype was sampled from a woman in her sixties or seventies in good health and CMV-seropositive. The CDR3 DNA reads TGTGCCAGCTGGAGGGGGGGCGTTAGCAATCAGCCCCAGCATTTT. Translating it yields CASWRGGVSNQPQHF.